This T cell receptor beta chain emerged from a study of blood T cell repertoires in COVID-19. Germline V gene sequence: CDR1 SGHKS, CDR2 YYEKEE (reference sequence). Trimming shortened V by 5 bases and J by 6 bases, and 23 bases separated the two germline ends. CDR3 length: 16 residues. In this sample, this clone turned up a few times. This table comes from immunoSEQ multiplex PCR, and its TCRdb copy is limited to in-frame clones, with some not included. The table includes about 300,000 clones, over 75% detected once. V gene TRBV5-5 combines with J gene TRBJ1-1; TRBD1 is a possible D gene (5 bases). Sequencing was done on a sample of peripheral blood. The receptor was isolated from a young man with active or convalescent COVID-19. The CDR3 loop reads CASRSGSGAGSPEAFF. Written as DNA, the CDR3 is TGTGCCAGCAGGTCCGGGAGCGGGGCTGGGTCTCCTGAAGCTTTCTTT.